Presented here are 17 T cell receptor beta chains from one specimen sequenced in a study of CXCR3-negative and CXCR3-positive naive CD8 T cells. Study observations and caveats: CXCR3-positive naive cells carried more hydrophobic TRB CDR3s than CXCR3-negative ones.

Their recognized antigens are unknown. The method, 5' RACE with UMI labels, was used to prepare the TRB cDNA libraries. TCRdb reprocessed the 5' RACE reads, with one entry per CDR3 protein and no DNA. There are 55,000 to 75,000 distinct CDR3 sequences in the sample, with about 0.68% held by the top ten. Sequences were obtained from naive CXCR3+ CD8+ T cells from blood. The subset here: CD45RO-CCR7+CD27+CD95- naive CD8+ T cells expressing CXCR3 (TNR3+). These receptors were taken from a human donor in good health. Some clones in this sample may be carry-over from other donors' samples.

This chain joins TRBV12-3 or TRBV12-4 and TRBJ2-5. CDR3 length equals 13 residues. CDR3 in amino acids: CASSLVVKETQYF.

The chain combines TRBV29-1 with TRBJ1-3. CDR3 length: 14 residues. Germline V gene data show CDR1 as SQVTM and CDR2 as ANQGSEA. CDR3 sequence reads: CSVELLSRLNTIYF.

V is TRBV20-1 and J is TRBJ1-6. The germline CDR1 and CDR2 sequences are DFQATT and SNEGSKA (reference sequence). The CDR3 length is 15 residues. CDR3 in amino acids: CSASGGNAYNSPLHF.

The gene calls are TRBV19 and TRBJ2-2; TCRdb gives TRBD1 as the D gene, but with no DNA this cannot be confirmed. The CDR3 runs to 12 residues. CDR1 is LNHDA and CDR2 is SQIVND in the germline V gene (reference sequence). CDR3 in amino acids: CASSPGGGELFF. Looking up the rest from reference TRBV19 and TRBJ2-2 gives the full variable domain: DGGITQSPKYLFRKEGQNVTLSCEQNLNHDAMYWYRQDPGQGLRLIYYSQIVNDFQKGDIAEGYSVSREKKESFPLTVTSAQKNPTAFYLCASSPGGGELFFGEGSRLTVL.

The gene calls are TRBV28 and TRBJ2-1; TCRdb selects TRBD2, and the lack of DNA leaves this call unchecked. Germline V lookup: CDR1 MDHEN, CDR2 SYDVKM. The CDR3 contains 13 residues. The CDR3 here is CASSLLIRAGQFF.

This chain connects TRBV29-1 to TRBJ1-2; TCRdb lists TRBD1, though no DNA is available to test this call. The CDR3 spans 15 residues. Germline values: CDR1 SQVTM, CDR2 ANQGSEA. The CDR3 spells CSVVSQGASYYGYTF. Full variable domain (outside the CDR3, taken from reference TRBV29-1 and TRBJ1-2): SAVISQKPSRDICQRGTSLTIQCQVDSQVTMMFWYRQQPGQSLTLIATANQGSEATYESGFVIDKFPISRPNLTFSTLTVSNMSPEDSSIYLCSVVSQGASYYGYTFGSGTRLTVV.

The J gene is TRBJ2-5, the V gene TRBV18. From germline, CDR1 is KGHSH and CDR2 LQKENI. The CDR3 is 13 residues long. CDR3: CASSPVNQETQYF.

The rearrangement uses TRBV7-9 and TRBJ1-6; lacking DNA, the TRBD1 call made by TCRdb goes unchecked. The CDR3 sequence is 15 residues long. Germline V CDR1 and CDR2: SEHNR, FQNEAQ (reference sequence). The CDR3 loop is CASSPEGGNNSPLHF.

J is TRBJ1-1 and V is TRBV28; TCRdb lists TRBD1, though no DNA is available to test this call. CDR1 is MDHEN, CDR2 SYDVKM, per germline. The CDR3 runs 12 residues. The CDR3 protein is CASREPGHYAFF.

V usage is TRBV12-3 or TRBV12-4 and J usage is TRBJ2-1; the D gene TCRdb calls, TRBD2, cannot be checked with no DNA. The CDR3 spans 16 residues. CDR3 amino acids: CASSGGLVGTYNEQFF.

The rearrangement uses TRBV28 and TRBJ1-5. The CDR3 totals 14 residues. Germline lookup yields CDR1 MDHEN and CDR2 SYDVKM. The CDR3 reads CASSLRPGNQPQHF.

The chain joins TRBV20-1 to TRBJ2-7; TCRdb picks TRBD2, but there is no DNA to check that call. The length of the CDR3 is 17 residues. Germline V gene data show CDR1 as DFQATT and CDR2 as SNEGSKA (reference sequence). CDR3 loop: CSARELAGGPNSYEQYF.

The gene calls are TRBV6-5 and TRBJ2-5; TCRdb picks TRBD2, but there is no DNA to check that call. The CDR3 length is 11 residues. Germline V gene lookup returns CDR1 MNHEY and CDR2 SVGAGI. Here the CDR3 reads CARGRGETQYF.

The chain uses TRBV20-1 and TRBJ2-7; the TCRdb call, TRBD1, lacks DNA for checking. The CDR3 spans 15 residues. In germline, CDR1 is DFQATT, CDR2 SNEGSKA (reference sequence). CDR3 sequence reads: CSARGHGDSSYEQYF.

This rearrangement joins TRBV28 to TRBJ2-7; TCRdb's assignment of TRBD1 cannot be checked, as there is no DNA. The CDR3 sequence is 15 residues long. Looked up from germline, CDR1 is MDHEN and CDR2 is SYDVKM. This CDR3 is CASSSGQGGLYEQYF.

The J gene is TRBJ2-2, the V gene TRBV6-5; the TCRdb call, TRBD1, lacks DNA for checking. The CDR3 spans 15 residues. CDR1 is MNHEY, CDR2 SVGAGI, per germline. CDR3 in amino acids: CASSEGRVRTGELFF.

The V and J genes are TRBV20-1 and TRBJ2-7; the D gene TCRdb calls, TRBD1, cannot be checked with no DNA. The CDR3 runs to 15 residues. Per germline, CDR1 DFQATT and CDR2 SNEGSKA (reference sequence). The CDR3 reads CSARDSPGQRYEQYF.